This is a list of T cell receptor beta chains from one sample in a study of cytomegalovirus exposure and HLA in healthy donors. Produced via immunoSEQ multiplex PCR; TCRdb's table is partial and in-frame only. The table lists over 150,000 clones, 70% to 80% of them singletons. The sequencing sample was made of PBMCs. These receptors were taken from a man between 18 and 35 years old in good health and CMV-seropositive. CDR3s include the opening cysteine and the closing phenylalanine or tryptophan. A D gene is named only where the DNA matches it firmly. Expanded clones get a size class; other rows say once, few or many, or leave the size out.

j_call: TRBJ1-3
v_call: TRBV9
clone_size: few
d_call: .
cdr3_aa: CASSVDGGNSGNTIYF
cdr3_nt: TGTGCCAGCAGCGTAGACGGAGGGAACTCTGGAAACACCATATATTTT

j_call: TRBJ2-3
v_call: TRBV10-1
clone_size: .
d_call: TRBD2
cdr3_aa: CASSEGIAGDADTQYF
cdr3_nt: TGCGCCAGCAGTGAGGGGATAGCGGGAGACGCAGATACGCAGTATTTT

j_call: TRBJ2-7
v_call: TRBV5-4
clone_size: .
d_call: TRBD2
cdr3_aa: CASSLSGVAHEQYF
cdr3_nt: TGTGCCAGCAGCCTTAGCGGGGTGGCTCACGAGCAGTACTTC

j_call: TRBJ1-2
v_call: TRBV27
clone_size: .
d_call: TRBD1
cdr3_aa: CASSLVGQGTSNYGYTF
cdr3_nt: TGTGCCAGCAGTTTAGTGGGACAGGGGACTTCTAACTATGGCTACACCTTC

j_call: TRBJ1-5
v_call: TRBV9
clone_size: .
d_call: TRBD1
cdr3_aa: CASSVGTGRGQPQHF
cdr3_nt: TGTGCCAGCAGCGTAGGGACAGGGCGCGGTCAGCCCCAGCATTTT

j_call: TRBJ2-1
v_call: TRBV6-1
clone_size: .
d_call: TRBD2
cdr3_aa: CASNPSGSKYEQFF
cdr3_nt: TGTGCCAGCAACCCTAGCGGGAGCAAATATGAGCAGTTCTTC

j_call: TRBJ1-1
v_call: TRBV7-2
clone_size: .
d_call: .
cdr3_aa: CASSPQSGRNTEAFF
cdr3_nt: TGTGCCAGCAGCCCCCAGTCGGGAAGGAACACTGAAGCTTTCTTT

j_call: TRBJ1-4
v_call: TRBV27
clone_size: .
d_call: TRBD1
cdr3_aa: CASSSGQRWDEKLFF
cdr3_nt: TGTGCCAGCAGTTCGGGACAGCGGTGGGATGAAAAACTGTTTTTT

j_call: TRBJ2-2
v_call: TRBV15
clone_size: .
d_call: .
cdr3_aa: CATSREGLLNTGELFF
cdr3_nt: TGTGCCACCAGCAGAGAGGGACTTTTGAACACCGGGGAGCTGTTTTTT

j_call: TRBJ2-2
v_call: TRBV9
clone_size: .
d_call: TRBD2
cdr3_aa: CASSFGGVPVNTGELFF
cdr3_nt: TGTGCCAGCAGCTTCGGGGGGGTACCCGTGAACACCGGGGAGCTGTTTTTT